This TCR beta chain was captured in a study of vaccination effects on CD4 cells after COVID-19. The method was immunoSEQ multiplex PCR; TCRdb's version includes in-frame clones alone and lacks a portion of them. The sample consists of 45,000 to 75,000 clones, over 60% of them appearing once. A roughly 10-day culture period preceded the isolation of CD4+ T cells. This clone was picked up one time. Its cognate antigen is unknown. The J segment lost 4 bases and the V segment lost 5 bases, leaving 6 bases of the junction unmatched. Looked up from germline, CDR1 is LNHDA and CDR2 is SQIVND (reference sequence). CDR3 size: 14 residues.

This sequence was found in a human donor who received a COVID-19 vaccine. The V call is TRBV19, the J call TRBJ1-2; TRBD1 matches 8 bases. The material sequenced was CD4+ T cells from PBMCs cultured without peptide, taken before COVID-19 vaccination. CDR3 in DNA: TGTGCCAGTAGTCGGACAGGGCCTACCTATGGCTACACCTTC. Translation gives CASSRTGPTYGYTF.